This T cell receptor (beta chain) was captured by sequencing in a study of shared clonotypes between healthy human individuals. Turning to the study itself: Donors had three CD4 naive, three CD4 memory, two CD8 naive and one CD8 memory plate apiece.

Assay used: immunoSEQ multiplex PCR; TCRdb lists only in-frame clones, some missing. Here the sample spans about 2.2 million clones, just under 95% being singletons. Naive CD8 populations comprised CD45RO-negative cells positively selected for CCR7, excluding terminally differentiated effector memory CD45RA+ cells. Unmatched junction bases numbered 7, after V lost 2 bases and J lost 5 bases. This CDR3 spans 15 amino acids. Germline CDR1 MNHEY, CDR2 SMNVEV (reference sequence). This receptor was obtained from a man in his late teens or twenties in good health. Some clones in this sample may be carry-over from other donors' samples. Sequencing input: naive CD8+ T cells from PBMCs. V usage is TRBV27 and J usage is TRBJ1-2; 8 nucleotides agree with TRBD1. DNA of the CDR3: TGTGCCAGCAGTTTAGCCAGGGGGCTTAGTTATGGCTACACCTTC. Protein sequence: CASSLARGLSYGYTF.